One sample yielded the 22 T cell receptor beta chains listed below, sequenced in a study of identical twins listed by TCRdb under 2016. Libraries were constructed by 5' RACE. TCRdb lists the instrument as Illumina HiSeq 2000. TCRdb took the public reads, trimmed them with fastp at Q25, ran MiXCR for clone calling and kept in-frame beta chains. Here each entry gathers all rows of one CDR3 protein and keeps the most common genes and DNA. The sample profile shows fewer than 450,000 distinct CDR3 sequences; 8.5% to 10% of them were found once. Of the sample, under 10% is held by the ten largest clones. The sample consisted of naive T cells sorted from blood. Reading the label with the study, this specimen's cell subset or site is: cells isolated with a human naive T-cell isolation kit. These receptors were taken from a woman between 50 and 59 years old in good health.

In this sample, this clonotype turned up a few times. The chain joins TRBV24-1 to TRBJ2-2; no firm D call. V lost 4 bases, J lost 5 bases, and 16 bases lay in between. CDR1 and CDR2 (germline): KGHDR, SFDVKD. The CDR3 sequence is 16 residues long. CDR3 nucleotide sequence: TGTGCCACCAGTGACACGGCCTCGGGTCGAACCGGGGAGCTGTTTTTT. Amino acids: CATSDTASGRTGELFF.

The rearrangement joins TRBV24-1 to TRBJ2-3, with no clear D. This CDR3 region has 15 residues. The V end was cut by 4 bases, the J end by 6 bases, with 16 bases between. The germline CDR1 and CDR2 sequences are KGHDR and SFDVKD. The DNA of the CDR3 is TGTGCCACCAGTGACACCGGCGGACCCGGCGATACGCAGTATTTT. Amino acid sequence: CATSDTGGPGDTQYF.

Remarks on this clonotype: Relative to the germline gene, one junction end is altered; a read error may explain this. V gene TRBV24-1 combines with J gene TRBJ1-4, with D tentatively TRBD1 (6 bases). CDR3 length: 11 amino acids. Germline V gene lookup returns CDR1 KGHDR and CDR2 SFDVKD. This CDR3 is CATSGGGKLSF. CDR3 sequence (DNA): TGTGCCACCAGTGGAGGGGGAAAACTGTCTTTT.

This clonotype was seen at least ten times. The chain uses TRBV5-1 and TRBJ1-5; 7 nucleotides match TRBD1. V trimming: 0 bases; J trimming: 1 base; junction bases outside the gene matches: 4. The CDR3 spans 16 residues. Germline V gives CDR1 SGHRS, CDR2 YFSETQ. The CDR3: CASSLGTGASNQPQHF. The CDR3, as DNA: TGCGCCAGCAGCTTGGGAACAGGGGCGAGCAATCAGCCCCAGCATTTT. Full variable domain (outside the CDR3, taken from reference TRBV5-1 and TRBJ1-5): KAGVTQTPRYLIKTRGQQVTLSCSPISGHRSVSWYQQTPGQGLQFLFEYFSETQRNKGNFPGRFSGRQFSNSRSEMNVSTLELGDSALYLCASSLGTGASNQPQHFGDGTRLSIL.

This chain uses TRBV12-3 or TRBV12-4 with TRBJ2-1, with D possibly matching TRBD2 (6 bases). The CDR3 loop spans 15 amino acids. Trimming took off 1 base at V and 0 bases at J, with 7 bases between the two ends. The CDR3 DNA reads TGTGCCAGCAGTTTAGGCGGGATCTCCTACAATGAGCAGTTCTTC. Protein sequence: CASSLGGISYNEQFF.

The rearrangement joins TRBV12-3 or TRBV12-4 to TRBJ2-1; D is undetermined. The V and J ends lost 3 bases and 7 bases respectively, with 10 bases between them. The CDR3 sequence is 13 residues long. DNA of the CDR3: TGTGCCAGCAGTTTTAGTGCTTCAAATGAGCAGTTCTTC. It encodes CASSFSASNEQFF.

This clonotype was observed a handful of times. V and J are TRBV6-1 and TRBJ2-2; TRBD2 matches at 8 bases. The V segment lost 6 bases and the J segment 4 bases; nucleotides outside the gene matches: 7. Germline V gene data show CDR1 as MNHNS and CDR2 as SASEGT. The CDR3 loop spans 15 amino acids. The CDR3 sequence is CASRERELITGELFF. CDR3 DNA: TGTGCCAGCAGGGAGCGGGAGTTGATCACCGGGGAGCTGTTTTTT.

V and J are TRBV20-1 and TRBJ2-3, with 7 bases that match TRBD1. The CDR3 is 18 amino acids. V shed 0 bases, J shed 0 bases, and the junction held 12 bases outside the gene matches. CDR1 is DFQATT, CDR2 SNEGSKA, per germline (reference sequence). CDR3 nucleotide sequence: TGCAGTGCTAGAGATCAAACCTGGGACAGCGCTAGCACAGATACGCAGTATTTT. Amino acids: CSARDQTWDSASTDTQYF.

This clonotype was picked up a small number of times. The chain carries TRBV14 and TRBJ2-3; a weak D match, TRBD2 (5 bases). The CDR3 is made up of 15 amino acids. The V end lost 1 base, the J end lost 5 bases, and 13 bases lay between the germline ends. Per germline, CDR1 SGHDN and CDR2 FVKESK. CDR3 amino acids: CASSQVGLAKDTQYF. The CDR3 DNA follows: TGTGCCAGCAGCCAAGTCGGGCTAGCAAAAGATACGCAGTATTTT.

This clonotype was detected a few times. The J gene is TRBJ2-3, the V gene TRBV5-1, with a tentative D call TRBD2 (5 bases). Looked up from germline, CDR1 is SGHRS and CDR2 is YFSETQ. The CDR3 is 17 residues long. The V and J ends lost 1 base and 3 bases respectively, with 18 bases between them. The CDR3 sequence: CASSLTRGPRATDTQYF. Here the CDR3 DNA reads TGCGCCAGCAGCTTGACCCGCGGGCCCCGGGCTACAGATACGCAGTATTTT.

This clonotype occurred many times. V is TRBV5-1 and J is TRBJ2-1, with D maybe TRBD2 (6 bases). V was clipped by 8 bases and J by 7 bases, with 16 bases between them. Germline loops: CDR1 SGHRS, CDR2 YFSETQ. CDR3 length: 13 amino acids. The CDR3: CASNRDSANEQFF. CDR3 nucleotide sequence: TGCGCCAGTAACCGGGACTCCGCGAATGAGCAGTTCTTC.

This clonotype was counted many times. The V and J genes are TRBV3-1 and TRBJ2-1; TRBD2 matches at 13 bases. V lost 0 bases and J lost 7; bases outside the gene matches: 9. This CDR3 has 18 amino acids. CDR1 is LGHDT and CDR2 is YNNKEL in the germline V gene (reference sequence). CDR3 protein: CASSQDPPTSGRINEQFF. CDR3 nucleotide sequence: TGTGCCAGCAGCCAAGACCCTCCGACTAGCGGGAGGATAAATGAGCAGTTCTTC.

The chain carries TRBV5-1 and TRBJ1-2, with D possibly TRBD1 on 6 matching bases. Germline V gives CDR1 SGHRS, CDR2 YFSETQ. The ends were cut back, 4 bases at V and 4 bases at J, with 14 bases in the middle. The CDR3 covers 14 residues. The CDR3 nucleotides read TGCGCCAGCAGCGATGGACAGTCGAGCTATGGCTACACCTTC. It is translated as CASSDGQSSYGYTF.

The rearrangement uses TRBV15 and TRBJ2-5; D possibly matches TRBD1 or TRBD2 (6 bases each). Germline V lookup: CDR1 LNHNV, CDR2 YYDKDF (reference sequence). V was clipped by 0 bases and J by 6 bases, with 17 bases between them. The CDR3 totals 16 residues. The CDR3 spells CATSRDLEQGGQTQYF. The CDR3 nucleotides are TGTGCCACCAGCAGAGACCTTGAACAGGGAGGACAGACCCAGTACTTC.

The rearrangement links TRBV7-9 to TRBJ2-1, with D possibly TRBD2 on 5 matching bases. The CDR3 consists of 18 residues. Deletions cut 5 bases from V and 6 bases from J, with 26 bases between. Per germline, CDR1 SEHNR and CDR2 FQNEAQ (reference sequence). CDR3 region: CASSPKNPMDSSINEQFF. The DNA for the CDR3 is TGTGCCAGCAGCCCAAAAAACCCAATGGACTCCTCGATCAATGAGCAGTTCTTC.

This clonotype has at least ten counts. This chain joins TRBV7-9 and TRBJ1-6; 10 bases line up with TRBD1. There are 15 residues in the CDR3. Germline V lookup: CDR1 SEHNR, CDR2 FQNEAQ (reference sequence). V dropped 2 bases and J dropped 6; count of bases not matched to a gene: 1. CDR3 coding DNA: TGTGCCAGCAGCTTAAGGGACAGGGGTAATTCACCCCTCCACTTT. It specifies CASSLRDRGNSPLHF.

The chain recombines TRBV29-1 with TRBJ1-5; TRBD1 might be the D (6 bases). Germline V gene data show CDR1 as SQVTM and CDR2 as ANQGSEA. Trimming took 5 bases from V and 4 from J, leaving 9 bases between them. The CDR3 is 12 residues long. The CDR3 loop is CSVRTENQPQHF. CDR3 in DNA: TGCAGCGTTAGGACAGAGAATCAGCCCCAGCATTTT.

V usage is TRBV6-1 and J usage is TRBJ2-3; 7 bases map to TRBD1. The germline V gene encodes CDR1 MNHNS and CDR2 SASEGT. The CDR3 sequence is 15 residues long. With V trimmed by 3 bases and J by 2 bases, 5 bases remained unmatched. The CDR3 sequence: CASSDPGQITDTQYF. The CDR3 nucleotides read TGTGCCAGCAGTGACCCGGGACAGATCACAGATACGCAGTATTTT.

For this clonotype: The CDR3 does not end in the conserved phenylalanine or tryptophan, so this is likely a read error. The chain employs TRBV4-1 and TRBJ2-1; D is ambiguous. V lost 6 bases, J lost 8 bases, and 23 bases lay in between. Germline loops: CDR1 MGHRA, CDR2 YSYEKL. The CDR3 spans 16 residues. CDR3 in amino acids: CASRSPSGSRAYEQFS. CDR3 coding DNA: TGCGCCAGCAGATCCCCTTCCGGGTCACGGGCATATGAGCAGTTCTCC.

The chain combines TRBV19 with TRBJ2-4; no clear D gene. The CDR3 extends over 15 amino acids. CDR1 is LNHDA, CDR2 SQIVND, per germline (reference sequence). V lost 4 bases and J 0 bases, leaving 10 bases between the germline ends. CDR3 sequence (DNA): TGTGCCAGTAGTACCAACATCCTAGCCAAAAACATTCAGTACTTC. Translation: CASSTNILAKNIQYF.

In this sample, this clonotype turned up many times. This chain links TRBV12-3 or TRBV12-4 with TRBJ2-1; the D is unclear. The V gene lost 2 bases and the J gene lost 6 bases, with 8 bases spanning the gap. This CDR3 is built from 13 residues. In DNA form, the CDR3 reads TGTGCCAGCAGTTTAACTACGGGCAATGAGCAGTTCTTC. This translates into CASSLTTGNEQFF.

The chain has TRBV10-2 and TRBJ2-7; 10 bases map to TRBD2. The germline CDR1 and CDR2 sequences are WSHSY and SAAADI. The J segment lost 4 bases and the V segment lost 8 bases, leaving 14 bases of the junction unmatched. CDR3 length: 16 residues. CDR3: CASGWDGSGRRYEQYV. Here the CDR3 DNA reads TGCGCCAGCGGATGGGATGGTAGCGGGAGGAGATACGAGCAGTACGTC.